These 8 T cell receptor beta chains originate from one sample sequenced in a study of blood T cell repertoires in COVID-19. Some clones are missing from TCRdb's copy, which holds only in-frame ones; the method was immunoSEQ multiplex PCR. The sample yields some 260,000 clones, under 95% seen once. The sequenced sample consisted of PBMCs or T cells enriched from blood (not recorded which). These receptors came from a woman under 30 who had recovered from COVID-19.

The CDR3 nucleotides are TGTGCCAGCAGTTTACGTATAGCGGGCATAAACGAGCAGTACTTC. The encoded protein is CASSLRIAGINEQYF. The chain links TRBV27 to TRBJ2-7, with 7 bases aligning to TRBD2. V was pared by 2 bases and J by 5 bases, with 9 bases of the junction left unmatched. Germline V gene data show CDR1 as MNHEY and CDR2 as SMNVEV (reference sequence). This CDR3 contains 15 residues.

In its sample, this clone was seen a few times. V and J are TRBV7-6 and TRBJ2-7; TRBD1 aligns across 8 bases. The germline gives CDR1 SGHVS, CDR2 FNYEAQ. The CDR3 totals 15 residues. V dropped 1 base and J dropped 4; count of bases not matched to a gene: 6. Here the CDR3 reads CASSLGQTGAYEQYF. In DNA, the CDR3 is TGTGCCAGCAGCTTAGGCCAGACAGGGGCGTACGAGCAGTACTTC.

The chain carries TRBV7-2 and TRBJ2-3; no reliable D call. CDR1 and CDR2 (germline): SGHTA, FQGNSA. The CDR3 length is 12 residues. V shed 4 bases and J shed 4 bases, with 6 bases lying between them. The CDR3 is CASSSRSDTQYF. CDR3 coding DNA: TGTGCCAGCAGCTCCAGGTCAGATACGCAGTATTTT. Together with reference TRBV7-2 and TRBJ2-3, the CDR3 gives the full variable domain: GAGVSQSPSNKVTEKGKDVELRCDPISGHTALYWYRQSLGQGLEFLIYFQGNSAPDKSGLPSDRFSAERTGGSVSTLTIQRTQQEDSAVYLCASSSRSDTQYFGPGTRLTVL.

The chain uses TRBV28 and TRBJ2-7; 9 nucleotides align to TRBD1. V shed 2 bases, J shed 2 bases, and the junction held 4 bases outside the gene matches. Germline V gene lookup returns CDR1 MDHEN and CDR2 SYDVKM. The CDR3 spans 15 residues. The CDR3 protein is CASSLGTGITYEQYF. The DNA of the CDR3 is TGTGCCAGCAGTTTAGGGACAGGGATTACCTACGAGCAGTACTTC. Filled out from reference TRBV28 and TRBJ2-7, the complete variable domain reads DVKVTQSSRYLVKRTGEKVFLECVQDMDHENMFWYRQDPGLGLRLIYFSYDVKMKEKGDIPEGYSVSREKKERFSLILESASTNQTSMYLCASSLGTGITYEQYFGPGTRLTVT.

This sequence joins TRBV14 and TRBJ1-2; no definite D call. The CDR3 is 13 amino acids. With 0 bases removed from V and 11 bases from J, the gap between germline ends came to 13 bases. CDR1 is SGHDN and CDR2 is FVKESK in the germline V gene. CDR3 in amino acids: CASSQDRVGGYTF. The CDR3, as DNA: TGTGCCAGCAGCCAAGATAGGGTCGGAGGTTACACCTTC.

This chain connects TRBV11-2 to TRBJ2-5; 9 nucleotides align to TRBD2. The CDR3 is 16 amino acids. After removal of 1 base from V and 5 bases from J, the junction contained 8 bases not matched to a gene. CDR1 SGHAT and CDR2 FQNNGV come from the germline V gene. The CDR3 loop reads CASSLVLGSGSETQYF. In nucleotides, the CDR3 is TGTGCCAGCAGCTTAGTATTGGGTAGCGGGAGTGAGACCCAGTACTTC. The full variable domain, in which reference TRBV11-2 and TRBJ2-5 provide the parts outside the CDR3, is EAGVAQSPRYKIIEKRQSVAFWCNPISGHATLYWYQQILGQGPKLLIQFQNNGVVDDSQLPKDRFSAERLKGVDSTLKIQPAKLEDSAVYLCASSLVLGSGSETQYFGPGTRLLVL.

The rearrangement joins TRBV28 to TRBJ1-2, with 8 bases lining up with TRBD1. CDR1 is MDHEN, CDR2 SYDVKM, per germline. The CDR3 is 14 amino acids. V trimming: 2 bases; J trimming: 8 bases; junction bases outside the gene matches: 7. CDR3 sequence reads: CASSLGQSGGGYTF. CDR3 sequence (DNA): TGTGCCAGCAGTTTAGGTCAATCAGGGGGCGGCTACACCTTC.

This chain links TRBV28 with TRBJ2-5; 8 bases fit TRBD1. Trimming at V came to 7 bases and at J to 3 bases, leaving 10 bases not matched to a gene. The CDR3 is made up of 15 amino acids. The germline V gene has CDR1 MDHEN and CDR2 SYDVKM. The DNA of the CDR3 is TGTGCCAGCACTCCGGACAGGGAGCTAGAAGAGACCCAGTACTTC. This sequence encodes CASTPDRELEETQYF. Based on the CDR3 plus reference TRBV28 and TRBJ2-5, the full variable domain is DVKVTQSSRYLVKRTGEKVFLECVQDMDHENMFWYRQDPGLGLRLIYFSYDVKMKEKGDIPEGYSVSREKKERFSLILESASTNQTSMYLCASTPDRELEETQYFGPGTRLLVL.